A single sample gave rise to the 23 T cell receptor beta chains below, sequenced in a study of T cell responses to AZD1222 COVID-19 vaccine. The assay was immunoSEQ multiplex PCR, and TCRdb's table has in-frame clones only and misses some. The sample carries hundreds of thousands of clones, about 92% recorded once. Source: peripheral blood, taken on day 0 of MenACWY control vaccination. These receptors originate from an adult in good health.

The chain has TRBV6-2 or TRBV6-3 and TRBJ1-5, with 9 nucleotides matching TRBD1. This CDR3 has 13 amino acids. Germline CDR1 reads MNHEY; CDR2 reads SVGEGT. The ends lost 6 bases at V and 9 bases at J; junction bases unmatched: 6. The CDR3 is CASSRTGAGPQHF. The CDR3 DNA is TGTGCCAGCAGCCGGACAGGGGCTGGGCCCCAGCATTTT.

This clone was detected only once. The V and J genes are TRBV5-1 and TRBJ1-3; D gene ambiguous. Per the germline V gene, CDR1 is SGHRS and CDR2 is YFSETQ. Between the trimmed V and J ends, which lost 3 bases and 0 bases, there was a span of 7 bases. This CDR3 spans 14 amino acids. The CDR3 bases are TGCGCCAGCAGCTATGGGTTCTCTGGAAACACCATATATTTT. Encoded protein: CASSYGFSGNTIYF.

The chain has TRBV2 and TRBJ2-3; 12 nucleotides agree with TRBD2. Germline V CDR1 and CDR2: SNHLY, FYNNEI. J gave up 1 base and V 6 bases, and 2 bases lay outside the gene matches. The CDR3 runs to 15 residues. CDR3 residues: CASRRTSGGTDTQYF. CDR3 coding DNA: TGTGCCAGCAGACGGACTAGCGGGGGCACAGATACGCAGTATTTT.

A few counts support this clone. The chain combines TRBV28 with TRBJ1-2, with a possible D match to TRBD1 (6 bases). The V end was cut by 7 bases, the J end by 7 bases, with 10 bases between. In germline, CDR1 is MDHEN, CDR2 SYDVKM. This CDR3 is 11 amino acids long. CDR3 nucleotide sequence: TGTGCCAGCATGGGGGCAACTGGCTACACCTTC. Translating it yields CASMGATGYTF.

This clone was found once. The chain links TRBV19 to TRBJ2-3; D gene uncertain. The CDR3 covers 12 residues. Per the germline V gene, CDR1 is LNHDA and CDR2 is SQIVND (reference sequence). Trimming removed 5 bases at V and 2 bases at J, with 5 bases between. CDR3: CASSEVTDTQYF. CDR3 coding DNA: TGTGCCAGTAGTGAAGTCACAGATACGCAGTATTTT. Based on the CDR3 plus reference TRBV19 and TRBJ2-3, the full variable domain is DGGITQSPKYLFRKEGQNVTLSCEQNLNHDAMYWYRQDPGQGLRLIYYSQIVNDFQKGDIAEGYSVSREKKESFPLTVTSAQKNPTAFYLCASSEVTDTQYFGPGTRLTVL.

This chain links TRBV25-1 with TRBJ2-5; 9 bases are a match to TRBD1. With V trimmed by 1 base and J by 2 bases, 2 bases remained unmatched. The CDR3 is made up of 15 amino acids. The germline V gene has CDR1 MGHDK and CDR2 SYGVNS. The CDR3 nucleotides are TGTGCCAGCAGTGAATTGGGGACAGGGCAAGAGACCCAGTACTTC. It codes for CASSELGTGQETQYF.

The chain uses TRBV6-2 or TRBV6-3 and TRBJ1-5; D possibly corresponds to TRBD1 (6 bases). Germline lookup yields CDR1 MNHEY and CDR2 SVGEGT. The V and J ends lost 5 bases and 5 bases respectively, with 13 bases between them. The CDR3 runs to 14 residues. The CDR3 is CASSTPQGYQPQHF. CDR3 DNA sequence: TGTGCCAGCAGTACGCCTCAGGGGTATCAGCCCCAGCATTTT.

The chain joins TRBV19 to TRBJ2-3; D not resolved. Trimming removed 7 bases from V and 0 bases from J, with 11 bases in between. The CDR3 extends over 14 amino acids. In germline, CDR1 is LNHDA, CDR2 SQIVND (reference sequence). CDR3 bases: TGTGCCAGTAAGGCTAGGGCCAGCACAGATACGCAGTATTTT. Protein product: CASKARASTDTQYF.

V usage is TRBV5-6 and J usage is TRBJ1-1; TRBD1 aligns across 8 bases. V dropped 3 bases and J dropped 2; count of bases not matched to a gene: 3. The CDR3 runs 14 residues. Looked up from germline, CDR1 is SGHDT and CDR2 is YYEEEE. The CDR3 nucleotides read TGTGCCAGCAGCTACGGACAGGGTAACACTGAAGCTTTCTTT. Its translation: CASSYGQGNTEAFF.

This rearrangement joins TRBV7-9 to TRBJ1-3; 9 bases are shared with TRBD1. This CDR3 region has 17 residues. Germline loops: CDR1 SEHNR, CDR2 FQNEAQ (reference sequence). V trimming: 6 bases; J trimming: 4 bases; junction bases outside the gene matches: 13. The CDR3 DNA is TGTGCCAGCAGTCCGGGACAGGGTCTCTTTTCGGGAAACACCATATATTTT. This sequence encodes CASSPGQGLFSGNTIYF.

The CDR3 DNA reads as TGTGCCAGCTCACCCCGGGACAGACGCACAGATACGCAGTATTTT. The encoded protein is CASSPRDRRTDTQYF. The chain carries TRBV18 and TRBJ2-3; 7 nucleotides align to TRBD1. Looked up from germline, CDR1 is KGHSH and CDR2 is LQKENI. The CDR3 runs 15 residues. Trimming took 3 bases from V and 1 from J; bases not matched to a gene: 4. Variable domain in full (rest from reference TRBV18 and TRBJ2-3): NAGVMQNPRHLVRRRGQEARLRCSPMKGHSHVYWYRQLPEEGLKFMVYLQKENIIDESGMPKERFSAEFPKEGPSILRIQQVVRGDSAAYFCASSPRDRRTDTQYFGPGTRLTVL.

V gene TRBV10-2 combines with J gene TRBJ1-6; tentative D call: TRBD1 (6 bases). The germline gives CDR1 WSHSY, CDR2 SAAADI. Trimming pared 6 bases from V and 0 bases from J, leaving 9 bases between. The CDR3 contains 15 residues. The CDR3 protein is CASRADSSYNSPLHF. In nucleotides, the CDR3 is TGCGCCAGCAGAGCGGACAGCTCCTATAATTCACCCCTCCACTTT.

The chain combines TRBV19 with TRBJ2-1; TRBD2 might be the D (6 bases). V dropped 3 bases and J dropped 7 bases, with 13 bases sitting between them. The CDR3 spans 14 residues. Per the germline V gene, CDR1 is LNHDA and CDR2 is SQIVND (reference sequence). CDR3 sequence: CASSIRRGFNEQFF. The DNA of the CDR3 is TGTGCCAGTAGTATCCGGCGGGGTTTTAATGAGCAGTTCTTC.

The chain joins TRBV6-5 to TRBJ1-2; TRBD1 might be the D (6 bases). CDR1 is MNHEY, CDR2 SVGAGI, per germline. This CDR3 spans 14 amino acids. Trimming removed 6 bases from V and 4 bases from J, with 15 bases in between. The CDR3 coding sequence is TGTGCCAGCAGCTCCGCCGGGGGCGGCTATGGCTACACCTTC. Translated, it gives CASSSAGGGYGYTF.

This clone was recorded only once. This rearrangement joins TRBV4-1 to TRBJ2-1, with TRBD2 matching 12 bases. CDR3 length equals 15 residues. Germline V gene sequence: CDR1 MGHRA, CDR2 YSYEKL. With 1 base clipped from V and 8 bases from J, the junction kept 3 bases outside the gene matches. CDR3: CASSQGLAGGYEQFF. The CDR3 nucleotides are TGCGCCAGCAGCCAAGGTCTAGCGGGGGGGTATGAGCAGTTCTTC.

J is TRBJ2-7 and V is TRBV11-2; 13 nucleotides align to TRBD2. The CDR3 is 16 amino acids. Trimming took 5 bases from V and 1 from J; bases not matched to a gene: 5. The germline gives CDR1 SGHAT, CDR2 FQNNGV. CDR3 nucleotide sequence: TGTGCCAGCAGCCCGAGACTAGCGGGGGGATCCTACGAGCAGTACTTC. This sequence encodes CASSPRLAGGSYEQYF.

CDR3 residues: CASSPVNYGYTF. The CDR3 DNA reads as TGTGCCAGTAGTCCGGTAAACTATGGCTACACCTTC. J is TRBJ1-2 and V is TRBV19; D is unclear. CDR3 length equals 12 residues. Between the trimmed V and J ends, which lost 5 bases and 2 bases, there was a span of 6 bases. The germline V gene has CDR1 LNHDA and CDR2 SQIVND (reference sequence).

The chain carries TRBV5-1 and TRBJ2-7, with D possibly being TRBD1 (6 bases). CDR1 and CDR2 from the germline V gene are SGHRS and YFSETQ. The CDR3 extends over 15 amino acids. The V end lost 4 bases, the J end lost 0 bases, and 14 bases lay between the germline ends. The CDR3 reads CASSATGTGSYEQYF. The CDR3 DNA is TGCGCCAGCAGCGCGACAGGTACGGGCTCCTACGAGCAGTACTTC.

V and J are TRBV7-9 and TRBJ2-7; D is unclear. With 2 bases removed from V and 4 bases from J, the gap between germline ends came to 9 bases. The V gene's germline CDR1 is SEHNR and CDR2 FQNEAQ (reference sequence). This CDR3 contains 13 residues. The CDR3 sequence is CASSLTLGYEQYF. The CDR3 DNA follows: TGTGCCAGCAGCTTAACCCTCGGGTACGAGCAGTACTTC.

This rearrangement joins TRBV28 to TRBJ1-5; D remains unclear. This CDR3 is built from 14 residues. Looked up from germline, CDR1 is MDHEN and CDR2 is SYDVKM. V lost 8 bases and J lost 0, with 11 bases in between. CDR3 region: CASSRSDSNQPQHF. CDR3 nucleotides: TGTGCCAGCTCTCGTAGTGATAGCAATCAGCCCCAGCATTTT. Complete variable domain (other parts from reference TRBV28 and TRBJ1-5): DVKVTQSSRYLVKRTGEKVFLECVQDMDHENMFWYRQDPGLGLRLIYFSYDVKMKEKGDIPEGYSVSREKKERFSLILESASTNQTSMYLCASSRSDSNQPQHFGDGTRLSIL.

The rearrangement joins TRBV27 to TRBJ2-2, with unresolved D. Deletions cut 5 bases from V and 0 bases from J, with 10 bases between. Germline-derived CDR1 and CDR2 are MNHEY and SMNVEV (reference sequence). This CDR3 is 15 amino acids long. The CDR3 protein is CASSPDPPNTGELFF. The CDR3, as DNA: TGTGCCAGCAGTCCGGACCCGCCGAACACCGGGGAGCTGTTTTTT.

CDR3 bases: TGTGCCAGCAGTCCTTCGGCGGGGTTCTCATCCTACGAGCAGTACTTC. Protein: CASSPSAGFSSYEQYF. The chain uses TRBV27 and TRBJ2-7, with D possibly being TRBD2 (6 bases). Germline CDR1 reads MNHEY; CDR2 reads SMNVEV (reference sequence). The length of the CDR3 is 16 residues. V was trimmed by 5 bases and J by 1 base, leaving 18 bases between them.

V is TRBV20-1 and J is TRBJ1-2; TRBD1 agrees at 8 bases. The CDR3 is 11 amino acids. CDR1 and CDR2 (germline): DFQATT, SNEGSKA (reference sequence). V lost 6 bases to trimming and J lost 5 bases; unmatched junction nucleotides: 2. DNA for the CDR3: TGCAGTGCCCAGGGGGCTTATGGCTACACCTTC. It is translated as CSAQGAYGYTF.